The source of this TCR beta chain is a study of CD8 T cells in Susac syndrome. Random-hexamer reverse transcription was applied to about 0.45 to 1 ug RNA. Amplification of TCR beta CDR3 was carried out by immunoSEQ multiplex PCR, which covered 54 Vbeta and 13 Jbeta segments. TCRdb redid the calling of the immunoSEQ multiplex PCR reads with MiXCR, one entry per CDR3 protein. The table lists 150,000 to 200,000 distinct CDR3 sequences, 94% of them singletons. Remarks on this clonotype: Antigen unknown.

Patients with stable or active relapsing-remitting disease, all of them treatment-naive, made up the multiple sclerosis controls. In contrast to the negatively isolated CD8+ and CD4+ T cells, TEMRA cells were FACS-enriched. Germline lookup yields CDR1 KGHDR and CDR2 SFDVKD. Trimming cost V 3 bases and J 3 bases, with 10 bases left between them. The length of the CDR3 is 15 residues. Study-level findings and limits: It was acknowledged in the study that the number of individuals who were included in its TCR sequencing and HLA analysis was relatively small.

V is TRBV24-1 and J is TRBJ2-2, with D possibly matching TRBD2 (6 bases). Sample: CD4+ T cells from PBMCs. This receptor was obtained from a human donor with multiple sclerosis. Written as DNA, the CDR3 is TGTGCCACCAGTGATACCAGGGACTACACCGGGGAGCTGTTTTTT. Protein product: CATSDTRDYTGELFF.